This T cell receptor (beta chain) was identified in a study of blood T cell repertoires in COVID-19. Study details: PBMCs, B-cell-depleted T cells, or T cells were the source of the cDNA or gDNA that made up the material.

The data were produced by immunoSEQ multiplex PCR, yet TCRdb's version contains in-frame clones alone and is incomplete. The sample has 300,000 to 400,000 clones; 88% are singletons. The CDR3 sequence is 15 residues long. Trimming removed 2 bases from V and 9 bases from J, with 14 bases in between. Germline assignment: CDR1 LGHNT and CDR2 FRNRAP. This clonotype originated in a woman aged 70-85 years with COVID-19, enrolled during active disease. Specimen: peripheral blood. The V gene is TRBV12-5, the J gene TRBJ1-6; D call uncertain. CDR3 DNA: TGTGCTAGTGGTTTGTCACTCGAACCCATTTCACCCCTCCACTTT. Amino acids: CASGLSLEPISPLHF. Full variable domain (missing parts from reference TRBV12-5 and TRBJ1-6): DARVTQTPRHKVTEMGQEVTMRCQPILGHNTVFWYRQTMMQGLELLAYFRNRAPLDDSGMPKDRFSAEMPDATLATLKIQPSEPRDSAVYFCASGLSLEPISPLHFGNGTRLTVT.